This TCR beta chain appears in the sequencing data of a study of identical twins. Unique molecular identifiers were present on cDNA, and template switching added a universal primer site. Using its own MiXCR run on the 5' RACE reads, TCRdb lists one record per CDR3 protein. The sample holds about 470,000 distinct CDR3 sequences; around 24% are singletons and the top ten take about 3%. The V end lost 1 base, the J end lost 5 bases, and 3 bases lay between the germline ends. CDR3 size: 13 residues. These data also formed part of another study, on T cells expressing NK-cell markers. That source adds: The leading position in the CD3+CD56-NKG2C+ fraction of four donors also went to these clonotypes.

The sequenced sample was CD4+ T cells sorted from blood. The receptor was derived from a woman between 18 and 29 years old in good health. This rearrangement joins TRBV12-3 or TRBV12-4 to TRBJ1-6; no clear D gene. CDR3: CASSLVDNSPLHF. The CDR3 DNA reads as TGTGCCAGCAGTTTAGTTGATAATTCACCCCTCCACTTT.